A single sample is the source of the 18 T cell receptor beta chains below, sequenced in a study of cytomegalovirus exposure and HLA in healthy donors. PCR involved 60 Vbeta and 13 Jbeta primers. Assay: immunoSEQ multiplex PCR; the TCRdb copy retains only in-frame clones and omits some. The data show 140,000 to 150,000 clones, 75% seen once. The sequenced material came from PBMCs. Source of these receptors: a man in his thirties or forties in good health and CMV-seronegative.

In DNA, the CDR3 is TGTGCCAGCAGATTGGGACATATGAACACCGGGGAGCTGTTTTTT. This translates into CASRLGHMNTGELFF. This chain joins TRBV28 and TRBJ2-2, with D perhaps TRBD1 (6 bases). This CDR3 spans 15 amino acids. Trimming pared 6 bases from V and 1 base from J, leaving 12 bases between. Germline CDR1 reads MDHEN; CDR2 reads SYDVKM.

The chain is built from TRBV2 and TRBJ2-1; no definite D call. The CDR3 sequence is 15 residues long. V was shortened by 2 bases and J by 4 bases, with 12 bases between the two germline ends. CDR1 is SNHLY and CDR2 is FYNNEI in the germline V gene. CDR3 nucleotides: TGTGCCAGCAGTGAACATACAGTTAGTTACAATGAGCAGTTCTTC. This sequence encodes CASSEHTVSYNEQFF.

The rearrangement links TRBV5-1 to TRBJ1-2; D possibly corresponds to TRBD1 (6 bases). Germline V gene sequence: CDR1 SGHRS, CDR2 YFSETQ. The V end was cut by 0 bases, the J end by 2 bases, with 8 bases between. There are 14 residues in the CDR3. In nucleotides, the CDR3 is TGCGCCAGCAGCTTGGGGACAGCAAACTATGGCTACACCTTC. Its translation is CASSLGTANYGYTF.

This clone showed up just a few times. The rearrangement links TRBV10-1 to TRBJ2-2, with 9 positions matching TRBD1. V lost 6 bases and J lost 3; bases outside the gene matches: 17. Germline CDR1 reads WNHNN; CDR2 reads SYGVQD (reference sequence). The CDR3 is 19 amino acids. CDR3 sequence (DNA): TGCGCCAGCAGAATGGAAGAGGTCCGGGACAGGGCCCACACCGGGGAGCTGTTTTTT. It yields the protein CASRMEEVRDRAHTGELFF.

This CDR3 is CAWRLQSGANVLTF. Written as DNA, the CDR3 is TGTGCCTGGAGGTTACAGTCTGGGGCCAACGTCCTGACTTTC. The chain uses TRBV30 and TRBJ2-6; unclear D gene. V was cut by 3 bases and J by 1 base, with 7 bases left in between. Germline V gene data show CDR1 as GTSNPN and CDR2 as SVGIG (reference sequence). This CDR3 is 14 amino acids long.

The V gene is TRBV5-4, the J gene TRBJ1-2; D possibly corresponds to TRBD1 (5 bases). CDR1 SGHNT and CDR2 YYREEE come from the germline V gene (reference sequence). Trimming left V 4 bases short and J 7 bases short, with 14 bases between. The CDR3 has 13 residues. CDR3 region: CASSGGMWGGYTF. The CDR3, as DNA: TGTGCCAGCAGCGGGGGGATGTGGGGTGGCTACACCTTC.

This clone was recorded a few times. The chain recombines TRBV19 with TRBJ2-1, with TRBD2 identical over 13 bases. Germline V gene data show CDR1 as LNHDA and CDR2 as SQIVND (reference sequence). The CDR3 has 17 amino acids. The junction had 2 bases not matched to a gene; V was cut back by 3 bases and J by 0 bases. CDR3: CASSIRTSGSSYNEQFF. In nucleotides, the CDR3 is TGTGCCAGTAGTATCCGGACTAGCGGGAGCTCCTACAATGAGCAGTTCTTC.

This chain joins TRBV9 and TRBJ2-2; 7 bases align to TRBD2. CDR1 is SGDLS, CDR2 YYNGEE, per germline. The CDR3 length is 17 residues. After removal of 1 base from V and 5 bases from J, the junction contained 11 bases not matched to a gene. CDR3: CASSVPLAGGRTGELFF. The CDR3, as DNA: TGTGCCAGCAGCGTACCTTTGGCGGGCGGGAGAACCGGGGAGCTGTTTTTT.

J is TRBJ1-1 and V is TRBV7-9; D is perhaps TRBD1 (5 bases). Trimming removed 5 bases from V and 2 bases from J, with 15 bases in between. This CDR3 comprises 15 residues. The germline V gene encodes CDR1 SEHNR and CDR2 FQNEAQ (reference sequence). The CDR3 DNA reads TGTGCCAGCAGCGCAGGGAGGAGAGGTAACACTGAAGCTTTCTTT. Amino acids: CASSAGRRGNTEAFF.

The chain has TRBV2 and TRBJ1-1, with 9 bases identical to TRBD1. V shed 6 bases and J 3 bases; nucleotides not matched to a gene: 5. Germline V lookup: CDR1 SNHLY, CDR2 FYNNEI. The CDR3 is 14 amino acids. The CDR3 reads CASSPGQGYTEAFF. CDR3 sequence (DNA): TGTGCCAGCAGCCCGGGACAGGGTTACACTGAAGCTTTCTTT.

V is TRBV28 and J is TRBJ1-2; the D is unclear. CDR1 and CDR2 from the germline V gene are MDHEN and SYDVKM. Trimming cost V 7 bases and J 5 bases, with 26 bases left between them. The CDR3 is 17 residues long. DNA for the CDR3: TGTGCCAGCAAAAATACCATTTACATGGCGGGGAGATATGGCTACACCTTC. Translated, it gives CASKNTIYMAGRYGYTF.

The chain has TRBV30 and TRBJ1-5; maybe TRBD1 (5 bases). The CDR3 covers 13 residues. Looked up from germline, CDR1 is GTSNPN and CDR2 is SVGIG (reference sequence). The V and J ends lost 5 bases and 6 bases respectively, with 14 bases between them. The CDR3 protein is CAWSHGGVQPQHF. The CDR3 nucleotides read TGTGCCTGGTCTCATGGAGGGGTTCAGCCCCAGCATTTT.

The rearrangement joins TRBV19 to TRBJ1-5, with 8 bases matching TRBD1. The CDR3 runs to 17 residues. V was pared by 8 bases and J by 6 bases, with 18 bases of the junction left unmatched. The germline V gene encodes CDR1 LNHDA and CDR2 SQIVND (reference sequence). The CDR3 protein is CASPHRPGQGASQPQHF. CDR3 in DNA: TGTGCCAGTCCCCATAGGCCGGGGCAGGGGGCATCTCAGCCCCAGCATTTT.

The chain uses TRBV25-1 and TRBJ1-4; D gene uncertain. V was shortened by 2 bases and J by 4 bases, with 11 bases between the two germline ends. The CDR3 extends over 15 amino acids. The germline V gene has CDR1 MGHDK and CDR2 SYGVNS. The CDR3 nucleotides read TGTGCCAGCAGTGAAGGAGACTGGTATAATGAAAAACTGTTTTTT. Protein sequence: CASSEGDWYNEKLFF.

V and J are TRBV12-5 and TRBJ2-1, with D perhaps matching TRBD2 (6 bases). The germline CDR1 and CDR2 sequences are LGHNT and FRNRAP. V was cut by 3 bases and J by 10 bases, with 25 bases left in between. The length of the CDR3 is 17 residues. CDR3 amino acids: CASGFSPGLTPPEEQFF. CDR3 nucleotide sequence: TGTGCTAGTGGTTTCTCACCGGGACTCACACCCCCGGAGGAGCAGTTCTTC.

The genes are TRBV2 and TRBJ2-5, with 13 bases fitting TRBD2. There are 17 residues in the CDR3. Germline values: CDR1 SNHLY, CDR2 FYNNEI. With 10 bases clipped from V and 3 bases from J, the junction kept 14 bases outside the gene matches. The DNA of the CDR3 is TGTGCCACCTCAGGACTAGCGGGGGCTCCTCTCAAAGAGACCCAGTACTTC. Its protein product is CATSGLAGAPLKETQYF.

The chain carries TRBV6-4 and TRBJ2-6, with no clear D. The CDR3 length is 15 residues. Germline CDR1 and CDR2: MRHNA and SNTAGT. Trimming took off 7 bases at V and 2 bases at J, with 12 bases between the two ends. The CDR3: CASKIEAAGANVLTF. Written as DNA, the CDR3 is TGTGCCAGCAAGATCGAGGCGGCTGGGGCCAACGTCCTGACTTTC.

In DNA form, the CDR3 reads TGCGCCAGCACCGTGGGGCAGGGGATGTCTAACTATGGCTACACCTTC. This gives the protein CASTVGQGMSNYGYTF. The chain is built from TRBV5-1 and TRBJ1-2; D perhaps matches TRBD1 (6 bases). The V end lost 6 bases, the J end lost 0 bases, and 18 bases lay between the germline ends. The CDR3 spans 16 residues. Germline V gene lookup returns CDR1 SGHRS and CDR2 YFSETQ.